The present TCR beta chain was sequenced within a study of PD-1 blockade in classical Hodgkin lymphoma. Profiled with immunoSEQ multiplex PCR; TCRdb holds only in-frame clones, not every one. The sample lists tens of thousands of clones; roughly four fifths were seen once. The CDR3 has 13 amino acids. Germline lookup yields CDR1 MNHEY and CDR2 SMNVEV (reference sequence). The junction had 1 base not matched to a gene; V was cut back by 7 bases and J by 7 bases. Every one of the patients relapsed after autologous stem cell transplantation (brentuximab vedotin exposure was variable). The receptor's source is a human donor with classical Hodgkin lymphoma. The chain recombines TRBV27 with TRBJ2-1, with TRBD2 matching 13 bases. Source: peripheral blood mononuclear cells (PBMCs), taken before the second cycle of nivolumab. CDR3 in amino acids: CASMGLAGNEQFF. Here the CDR3 DNA reads TGTGCCAGCATGGGACTAGCGGGGAATGAGCAGTTCTTC.